This is a list of T cell receptor beta chains from one sample in a study of identical twins. TCRdb recomputed calls from the 5' RACE reads with MiXCR, one row per CDR3 protein. The sample yields approximately 1.8 million distinct CDR3 sequences, around a third seen once. Sequencing was performed on cord blood. The receptors come from a newborn girl in good health. The CDR3 runs from the conserved cysteine through the conserved F or W. Each record gives: clone size, V gene, D gene, J gene, CDR3 protein, CDR3 DNA. A D gene is named only where the DNA matches it firmly. For some rows the clone size is stated as once, few or many, or as a class when expanded; others skip it.

>few|TRBV12-3/TRBV12-4|NA|TRBJ1-2
CASSQDSLYYGYTF
TGTGCCAGCAGTCAGGACAGCTTATACTATGGCTACACCTTC
>once|TRBV20-1|TRBD2|TRBJ2-1
CSARGTSGPWNEQFF
TGCAGTGCGAGGGGGACTAGCGGGCCCTGGAATGAGCAGTTCTTC
>NA|TRBV12-3/TRBV12-4|TRBD1|TRBJ2-7
CASTKLQGAAYEQYF
TGTGCCAGCACCAAATTACAGGGGGCCGCCTACGAGCAGTACTTC
>many|TRBV7-9|NA|TRBJ2-3
CASSLVGPPDTQYF
TGTGCCAGCAGTTTGGTAGGGCCCCCGGATACGCAGTATTTT
>NA|TRBV7-9|TRBD2|TRBJ2-4
CASSLAGGGRNIQYF
TGTGCCAGCAGCTTAGCTGGCGGGGGGAGGAACATTCAGTACTTC
>few|TRBV18|TRBD2|TRBJ2-5
CASSPALAGTQETQYF
TGTGCCAGCTCACCAGCGCTAGCGGGGACCCAAGAGACCCAGTACTTC
>NA|TRBV27|TRBD1|TRBJ1-6
CASSPPGQARYNSPLHF
TGTGCCAGCAGTCCGCCCGGACAGGCCCGCTATAATTCACCCCTCCACTTT
>many|TRBV12-3/TRBV12-4|TRBD1|TRBJ2-1
CASSPTGTNEQFF
TGTGCCAGCAGTCCGACAGGGACCAATGAGCAGTTCTTC
>NA|TRBV11-3|TRBD2|TRBJ2-1
CASSRQGVAGVINEQFF
TGTGCCAGCAGCCGGCAGGGTGTAGCGGGAGTAATCAATGAGCAGTTCTTC
>NA|TRBV20-1|NA|TRBJ2-1
CSGRLGGTHNYNERFF
TGCAGTGGTAGGCTGGGGGGCACTCACAACTACAATGAGCGGTTCTTC
>few|TRBV12-3/TRBV12-4|NA|TRBJ1-1
CASSLRRVRNTEAFF
TGTGCCAGCAGTTTACGTCGGGTAAGGAACACTGAAGCTTTCTTT
>many|TRBV29-1|NA|TRBJ2-3
CSVSRDPKAADTQYF
TGCAGCGTTTCCCGGGACCCCAAGGCAGCAGATACGCAGTATTTT
>NA|TRBV6-1|NA|TRBJ1-2
CASSQQKKGLRIKGSNYGYTF
TGTGCCAGCAGTCAACAAAAAAAGGGATTACGAATTAAGGGGTCGAACTATGGCTACACCTTC
>few|TRBV29-1|NA|TRBJ2-3
CSVGVGASTDTQYF
TGCAGCGTTGGGGTCGGGGCTAGCACAGATACGCAGTATTTT
>NA|TRBV24-1|TRBD2|TRBJ2-7
CATSDLAGRENEQYF
TGTGCCACCAGTGATTTAGCGGGGAGAGAAAATGAGCAGTACTTC
>few|TRBV27|NA|TRBJ2-7
CASSLSRAPYEQYF
TGTGCCAGCAGTTTATCACGGGCTCCCTACGAGCAGTACTTC
>few|TRBV15|TRBD1|TRBJ2-1
CATSSAGGSQFF
TGTGCCACCAGCAGTGCAGGGGGTTCCCAGTTCTTC
>NA|TRBV13|NA|TRBJ2-1
CASSHPLGERYNEQFF
TGTGCCAGCAGCCACCCCTTGGGGGAGAGGTATAATGAGCAGTTCTTC
>NA|TRBV7-2|TRBD2|TRBJ2-3
CASSLLGTRLSDTQYF
TGTGCCAGCAGCTTACTTGGGACTAGACTCTCAGATACGCAGTATTTT
>few|TRBV6-1|TRBD1|TRBJ1-5
CASVGTGGDDDQPQHF
TGTGCCAGCGTTGGGACAGGGGGCGACGACGATCAGCCCCAGCATTTT
>few|TRBV28|NA|TRBJ1-3
CASSPTTGSSGNTIYF
TGTGCCAGCAGTCCGACCACAGGTAGCTCCGGAAACACCATATATTTT
>NA|TRBV20-1|TRBD2|TRBJ2-3
CSATYLAGGHRTDTQYF
TGCAGTGCTACCTACCTAGCGGGAGGACACCGGACAGATACGCAGTATTTT
>NA|TRBV20-1|NA|TRBJ2-1
CSARDWRTLSNEQFF
TGCAGTGCTCGAGATTGGCGGACGTTGTCCAATGAGCAGTTCTTC
>few|TRBV20-1|NA|TRBJ1-4
CSACRNEKLFF
TGCAGTGCTTGCAGGAATGAAAAACTGTTTTTT
>NA|TRBV14|TRBD1|TRBJ1-2
CASSPGTGPRYGYTF
TGTGCCAGCAGCCCAGGGACAGGGCCCCGGTATGGCTACACCTTC
>few|TRBV15|TRBD1|TRBJ2-5
CATSSGQGREETQYF
TGTGCCACCAGTTCAGGACAGGGGAGGGAGGAGACCCAGTACTTC
>few|TRBV20-1|TRBD2|TRBJ2-1
CSARTSGLYNEQFF
TGCAGTGCTAGGACTAGCGGGCTCTACAATGAGCAGTTCTTC
>NA|TRBV5-1|NA|TRBJ2-7
CASSSGPTGLHEQYF
TGCGCCAGCAGCTCAGGGCCAACAGGACTCCACGAGCAGTACTTC
>few|TRBV10-3|NA|TRBJ1-4
CAISESAANEKLFF
TGTGCCATCAGTGAGTCGGCGGCAAATGAAAAACTGTTTTTT
>few|TRBV4-2|NA|TRBJ2-1
CASSQEGQRSYNEQFF
TGTGCCAGCAGCCAAGAAGGCCAGCGGTCCTACAATGAGCAGTTCTTC
>NA|TRBV7-9|TRBD2|TRBJ2-1
CTSSGETSSYNEQFF
TGTACCAGCAGCGGGGAGACAAGCTCCTACAATGAGCAGTTCTTC
>few|TRBV28|NA|TRBJ2-5
CASSSLGIRDYQETQYF
TGTGCCAGCAGTTCCCTCGGCATCAGGGACTACCAAGAGACCCAGTACTTC
>many|TRBV20-1|TRBD2|TRBJ2-3
CSATGTSGLTDTQYF
TGCAGTGCTACAGGAACTAGCGGCCTCACAGATACGCAGTATTTT
>few|TRBV3-1|NA|TRBJ2-1
CASSQVPGLQEVDYNEQFF
TGTGCCAGCAGCCAAGTACCGGGACTGCAAGAAGTCGACTACAATGAGCAGTTCTTC
>few|TRBV4-1|TRBD1|TRBJ1-2
CASGTDINYGYTF
TGCGCCAGCGGGACAGATATTAACTATGGCTACACCTTC
>NA|TRBV3-1|NA|TRBJ1-1
CASSRATANTEAFF
TGTGCCAGCAGCCGGGCGACAGCGAACACTGAAGCTTTCTTT
>NA|TRBV27|TRBD2|TRBJ2-3
CASSLSLASGASTDTQYF
TGTGCCAGCAGTTTATCGTTGGCTAGCGGGGCTAGCACAGATACGCAGTATTTT
>NA|TRBV12-3/TRBV12-4|TRBD1|TRBJ1-5
CASSPWDRGSNQPQHF
TGTGCCAGCAGTCCCTGGGACAGGGGTAGCAATCAGCCCCAGCATTTT
>NA|TRBV5-1|NA|TRBJ1-1
CASHPRVSWTVNTEAFF
TGCGCCAGCCATCCCCGGGTTTCATGGACAGTGAACACTGAAGCTTTCTTT
>NA|TRBV20-1|TRBD2|TRBJ2-7
CSAGGLAGFPYNEQYF
TGCAGTGCCGGGGGGCTAGCGGGGTTTCCCTACAATGAGCAGTACTTC
>few|TRBV12-3/TRBV12-4|TRBD2|TRBJ2-2
CASSRTRSNTGELFF
TGTGCCAGCAGCCGGACTAGATCGAACACCGGGGAGCTGTTTTTT
>NA|TRBV2|NA|TRBJ1-2
CASNPGQNYGYTF
TGTGCCAGCAATCCGGGACAAAACTATGGCTACACCTTC
>NA|TRBV29-1|NA|TRBJ2-7
CSVVEGQEQYF
TGCAGCGTTGTGGAGGGCCAGGAGCAGTACTTC
>NA|TRBV18|NA|TRBJ1-1
CASSPWAGAFTEAFF
TGTGCCAGCTCACCATGGGCAGGGGCCTTCACTGAAGCTTTCTTT